Listed below are T cell receptor beta chains from one sample, sequenced in a study of persistence of HIV-infected CD4 T cells. Their target antigens are unknown. The data were produced by immunoSEQ multiplex PCR, yet TCRdb's version contains in-frame clones alone and is incomplete. The sample holds about 41,000 clones, about four fifths seen once. The sequencing here drew on CD4+ T cells sorted from PBMCs after roughly 18-hour stimulation, taken from a patient who received antiretroviral therapy. These receptors were taken from an adult man with HIV who was CMV-seropositive. The CDR3 runs from the conserved cysteine through the conserved F or W. A D gene is named only where the DNA matches it firmly. Clone size is given for some rows only: seen once, a few or many times, or a class if the clone is expanded.

j_gene: TRBJ2-2
v_gene: TRBV19
d_gene: TRBD1
abundance: -
CDR3nt: TGTGCCAGTAGTATAGACTCTGGGACAGGGGTAACCGGGGAGCTGTTTTTT
CDR3aa: CASSIDSGTGVTGELFF

j_gene: TRBJ2-1
v_gene: TRBV7-3
d_gene: -
abundance: -
CDR3nt: TGTGCCAGCAGCTTAAGGCAGGCGTGGGTGAATGAGCAGTTCTTC
CDR3aa: CASSLRQAWVNEQFF

j_gene: TRBJ2-6
v_gene: TRBV14
d_gene: -
abundance: -
CDR3nt: TGTGCCAGCAGCCCCGGGGCCAACGTCCTGACTTTC
CDR3aa: CASSPGANVLTF

j_gene: TRBJ2-5
v_gene: TRBV6-1
d_gene: -
abundance: few
CDR3nt: TGTGCCAGCAGTGAAGGAGGACAGCAAGAGACCCAGTACTTC
CDR3aa: CASSEGGQQETQYF

j_gene: TRBJ2-7
v_gene: TRBV4-2
d_gene: -
abundance: -
CDR3nt: TGTGCCAGCAGCCAAGATAACTTAATACAGGGTCCCTACGAGCAGTACTTC
CDR3aa: CASSQDNLIQGPYEQYF

j_gene: TRBJ1-4
v_gene: TRBV11-2
d_gene: -
abundance: -
CDR3nt: TGTGCCAGCAGCTTAGAGCAGGGAGGGTGGGAAAAACTGTTTTTT
CDR3aa: CASSLEQGGWEKLFF

j_gene: TRBJ2-2
v_gene: TRBV2
d_gene: -
abundance: once
CDR3nt: TGTGCCAGCAGAGCGGGTACGAACACCGGGGAGCTGTTTTTT
CDR3aa: CASRAGTNTGELFF

j_gene: TRBJ1-4
v_gene: TRBV29-1
d_gene: TRBD1
abundance: -
CDR3nt: TGCAGCGTTGAAGCAGGGGGCGCGGGAAAACTGTTTTTT
CDR3aa: CSVEAGGAGKLFF

j_gene: TRBJ1-1
v_gene: TRBV12-3/TRBV12-4
d_gene: -
abundance: -
CDR3nt: TGTGCCAGCAGTTTAAGCATTGGAGCTTTCTTT
CDR3aa: CASSLSIGAFF

j_gene: TRBJ1-5
v_gene: TRBV10-3
d_gene: TRBD1
abundance: -
CDR3nt: TGTGCCATCAGTGGACAGGGGGGCCCGGGCAATCAGCCCCAGCATTTT
CDR3aa: CAISGQGGPGNQPQHF

j_gene: TRBJ2-7
v_gene: TRBV10-2
d_gene: TRBD1
abundance: -
CDR3nt: TGCGCCAGCAGGGACAGGGTTCGCCACGAGCAGTACTTC
CDR3aa: CASRDRVRHEQYF

j_gene: TRBJ1-4
v_gene: TRBV5-1
d_gene: TRBD1
abundance: many
CDR3nt: TGCGCCAGCAGTTCTGGCGACAGGGTGGGTGAAAAACTGTTTTTT
CDR3aa: CASSSGDRVGEKLFF

j_gene: TRBJ2-1
v_gene: TRBV6-5
d_gene: TRBD2
abundance: -
CDR3nt: TGTGCCAGCAGTTACAAGAACGGGGGGTTATACAATGAGCAGTTCTTC
CDR3aa: CASSYKNGGLYNEQFF

j_gene: TRBJ1-3
v_gene: TRBV5-1
d_gene: -
abundance: once
CDR3nt: TGCGCCAGCAGCTTAGGGCCAGGCTCTGAAAACACCATATATTTT
CDR3aa: CASSLGPGSENTIYF